Listed below are T cell receptor beta chains from one sample, sequenced in a study of T cells in Graves' hyperthyroidism and ophthalmopathy. TCRdb itself ran the multiplex PCR reads through MiXCR, one entry per CDR3 protein. The sample has about 400,000 distinct CDR3 sequences; over 13% are singletons. The sample taken for sequencing was blood. All receptors derive from a man aged 45-65 years with Graves' ophthalmopathy. Each CDR3 is given with its conserved first and last residue. D genes are given only for firm matches. The size entry is marked missing in some rows and otherwise reads once, few, many or a size class.

v_call	clone_size	j_call	d_call	cdr3_nt	cdr3_aa
TRBV5-1	many	TRBJ2-5	-	TGTGCCAGCAGCCTCGCTGTGGGGGAGACCCAGTACTTC	CASSLAVGETQYF
TRBV9	few	TRBJ1-1	-	TGTGCCAGCAGCGCTTCGGGGACTGAAGCTTTCTTT	CASSASGTEAFF
TRBV19	-	TRBJ2-1	-	TGTGCCAGTAGGAGAACTAGTACCAGCAATGAGCAGTTCTTC	CASRRTSTSNEQFF
TRBV14	many	TRBJ1-1	-	TGTGCCAGCAGCCAAGAAATCGGGGGGGAAGCTTTCTTT	CASSQEIGGEAFF
TRBV3-1	many	TRBJ2-3	TRBD2	TGTGCCAGCAGTCTAGCGGGAGGGCCCACAGATACGCAGTATTTT	CASSLAGGPTDTQYF
TRBV24-1	many	TRBJ1-4	-	TGTGCCACCAGTGATCCAGGGGCGCAGGTTGAAAAACTGTTTTTT	CATSDPGAQVEKLFF
TRBV3-1	many	TRBJ1-5	TRBD1	TGTGCCAGTAGTCAGGGGGCTTATCAGCCCCAGCATTTT	CASSQGAYQPQHF
TRBV19	-	TRBJ2-3	-	TGTGCCAGTAGTATAGTTGGGGTTACCACAGATACGCAGTATTTT	CASSIVGVTTDTQYF
TRBV25-1	few	TRBJ2-5	TRBD1	TGTGCCAGCAGCACAACTCAGGGGGCGCCTGAGACCCAGTACTTC	CASSTTQGAPETQYF
TRBV19	-	TRBJ2-1	TRBD2	TGTGCCAGTAGTGTTCGGGGACTAGCGGGAGCCAATGAGCAGTTCTTC	CASSVRGLAGANEQFF
TRBV15	few	TRBJ2-1	TRBD2	TGTGCCACCAGCAGTGGCCTGGGACTAGCGGGATCCAATGAGCAGTTCTTC	CATSSGLGLAGSNEQFF
TRBV12-3/TRBV12-4	-	TRBJ2-3	-	TGTGCCAGCAGTTTGAATCCGAGTGCAGATACGCAGTATTTT	CASSLNPSADTQYF
TRBV7-9	many	TRBJ2-7	TRBD1	TGTGCCAGCAGTGTGACAGGGGGCGGGTTCGGAGAGCAGTACTTC	CASSVTGGGFGEQYF
TRBV12-3/TRBV12-4	many	TRBJ1-2	TRBD1	TGTGCCAGCAACACGGGACAGGGGATGAACTATGGCTACACCTTC	CASNTGQGMNYGYTF
TRBV20-1	few	TRBJ2-5	TRBD2	TGCAGTGCTAGTAGAGCGGGAGGCGGAGAGACCCAGTACTTC	CSASRAGGGETQYF
TRBV14	-	TRBJ2-7	-	TGTGCCAGCAGCATGACTGGACCTAGTTGGCAGTACTTC	CASSMTGPSWQYF
TRBV5-1	many	TRBJ2-1	-	TGCGCCAGCAGCTTGGAACCAGGGTCGGACTACAATGAGCAGTTCTTC	CASSLEPGSDYNEQFF
TRBV27	-	TRBJ2-3	TRBD1	TGTGCCAGCAGACCTCCAGGGGGCCCTCACACAGATACGCAGTATTTT	CASRPPGGPHTDTQYF
TRBV4-1	many	TRBJ1-2	-	TGCGCCAGCAGCCAAGATCGGGCAGAGAGGTATGGCTACACCTTC	CASSQDRAERYGYTF
TRBV11-2	many	TRBJ2-5	-	TGTGCCAGCAGCTTAGATCGGGTAGAGACCCAGTACTTC	CASSLDRVETQYF
TRBV29-1	-	TRBJ2-7	-	TGCAGCGTTGGACGGGCATCCTACGAGCAGTACTTC	CSVGRASYEQYF
TRBV7-6	-	TRBJ2-1	TRBD2	TGTGCCAGCAGCTTATTGTCTAGCGGGAGGGCCTACAATGAGCAGTTCTTC	CASSLLSSGRAYNEQFF
TRBV29-1	many	TRBJ2-6	-	TGCAGCGTTGAAGAAAGGGGTACGGGGATTGGAGGGGCCAACGTCCTGACTTTC	CSVEERGTGIGGANVLTF
TRBV12-5	few	TRBJ2-1	TRBD2	TGTGCTAGTGGGGAAGCGGGGTCCTACAATGAGCAGTTCTTC	CASGEAGSYNEQFF
TRBV28	-	TRBJ2-6	-	TGTGCCAGCAGGCGTAGGCTGGGGGCCAACGTCCTGACTTTC	CASRRRLGANVLTF
TRBV7-9	-	TRBJ2-5	-	TGTGCCAGCAGCTTAGCGAGATCCTTGTTTGGGGGAGAGACCCAGTACTTC	CASSLARSLFGGETQYF
TRBV7-2	few	TRBJ2-1	-	TGTGCCAGCACTTTTTATATCGGGAGACCCTACAATGAGCAGTTCTTC	CASTFYIGRPYNEQFF
TRBV6-1	-	TRBJ1-2	TRBD1	TGTGCCAGCAGTCCCGGGACAGGGGGCTTGGTTCTTGGCTACACCTTC	CASSPGTGGLVLGYTF
TRBV28	many	TRBJ2-1	TRBD2	TGTGCCAGCAGTCGCCGACTAGCGGGAGAGTATGAGCAGTTCTTC	CASSRRLAGEYEQFF
TRBV7-3	-	TRBJ2-7	-	TGTGCCAGCAGCTTACCAAGTTGGGGGGATACTTACGAGCAGTACTTC	CASSLPSWGDTYEQYF
TRBV3-1	many	TRBJ2-3	-	TGTGCCAGCAGCCAAGTGGATACGCAGTATTTT	CASSQVDTQYF
TRBV6-1	many	TRBJ1-2	-	TGTGCCAGCAGTGAAGCGCTGAAACGCTATGGCTACACCTTC	CASSEALKRYGYTF
TRBV5-1	many	TRBJ2-1	-	TGCGCCAGCAGCCCACGGGTCGGGGACAATGAGCAGTTCTTC	CASSPRVGDNEQFF
TRBV3-1	few	TRBJ1-2	TRBD1	TGTGCCAGCAGCCAAGTAGCTTCGACAGGGGTAAAGGGCTACACCTTC	CASSQVASTGVKGYTF
TRBV14	-	TRBJ2-5	-	TGTGCCAGCGCCTCGGAGACCCCGTACTTC	CASASETPYF